A selection of T cell receptor beta chains follows, all from one sample in a study of blood T cell repertoires in COVID-19. Measured with immunoSEQ multiplex PCR; TCRdb has only the in-frame clones, and not every one. The table has about 250,000 clones, 80% to 90% seen once; the top ten hold roughly 2.5%. The material sequenced was PBMCs or T cells enriched from blood (not recorded which). The receptors originated from a woman between 18 and 29 years old who had recovered from COVID-19. The CDR3 runs from the conserved cysteine through the conserved F or W. D genes are given only for firm matches. A row's size may be missing; if present it is once, few, many or a size class.

clone_size	v_call	d_call	j_call	cdr3_nt	cdr3_aa
-	TRBV20-1	TRBD1	TRBJ2-1	TGCAGTGCTCTCCAACAGGGGTTCGAGTTCTTC	CSALQQGFEFF
-	TRBV7-9	-	TRBJ1-6	TGTGCCAGCAGGACGGGAGGGGGATATAATTCACCCCTCCACTTT	CASRTGGGYNSPLHF
-	TRBV6-5	-	TRBJ1-2	TGTGCCAGCAGCCTAACCACTTATGGCTATGGCTACACCTTC	CASSLTTYGYGYTF
-	TRBV7-9	-	TRBJ2-7	TGTGCCAGCAGCCCTCTAGCCTACGAGCAGTACTTC	CASSPLAYEQYF
-	TRBV6-5	-	TRBJ2-3	TGTGCCAGCACCGGGGGAAGCACAGATACGCAGTATTTT	CASTGGSTDTQYF
-	TRBV28	-	TRBJ1-5	TGTGCCAGCAGTTTAGTGTGGCAGCCAAGAGGGGGGCCCCAGCATTTT	CASSLVWQPRGGPQHF
-	TRBV3-1/TRBV3-2	-	TRBJ1-2	TGTGCCAGCAGCCAACTGGGGCCGACAGTTAACTATGGCTACACCTTC	CASSQLGPTVNYGYTF
-	TRBV19	TRBD2	TRBJ2-5	TGTGCCAGTAGTATACCCAGCGGACTAGCGGGGCTAGAGACCCAGTACTTC	CASSIPSGLAGLETQYF
-	TRBV19	TRBD1	TRBJ1-5	TGTGCCAGTAGCCGGACAGGGAGAGAACAGCCCCAGCATTTT	CASSRTGREQPQHF
once	TRBV30	TRBD2	TRBJ2-5	TGTGCCTGGAGAGGGACTAGCGGGGGCAACAAGTACTTC	CAWRGTSGGNKYF
-	TRBV30	TRBD2	TRBJ2-1	TGTGCCTGGAGTTCCATCGAGCGGGGGGGCCGGGAGCAGTTCTTC	CAWSSIERGGREQFF
-	TRBV5-6	-	TRBJ1-1	TGTGCCAGCAGCTTGGAGTTCGGGCAGGGCGAAGCTTTCTTT	CASSLEFGQGEAFF
-	TRBV5-6	-	TRBJ2-5	TGTGCCAGCAGCTGGGGGACTGTGGGGCAAGAGACCCAGTACTTC	CASSWGTVGQETQYF
-	TRBV2	TRBD1	TRBJ1-2	TGTGCCAGCAGTGACGCAGGGGGCTATGGCTACACCTTC	CASSDAGGYGYTF
-	TRBV23-1	TRBD1	TRBJ1-5	TGCGCCGGGGGACAGACGGGGAATCAGCCCCAGCATTTT	CAGGQTGNQPQHF
-	TRBV28	TRBD2	TRBJ2-3	TGTGCCAGCAGTTTTCGGGCTAGCGGGGGGGATCGAGATACGCAGTATTTT	CASSFRASGGDRDTQYF
-	TRBV11-2	-	TRBJ2-4	TGTGCCAGCAGCAACGACAGGCGTAAAAACATTCAGTACTTC	CASSNDRRKNIQYF
-	TRBV29-1	-	TRBJ1-5	TGCAGCGTTGCCGGGGGGTCGAATCAGCCCCAGCATTTT	CSVAGGSNQPQHF
-	TRBV5-1	-	TRBJ1-5	TGCGCCAGCAGCTTGGAACCTCGAGGCAATCAGCCCCAGCATTTT	CASSLEPRGNQPQHF
-	TRBV2	-	TRBJ2-5	TGTGCCAGCAGTGGGGGTGGTGTAGCGGAGACCCAGTACTTC	CASSGGGVAETQYF
-	TRBV7-9	-	TRBJ1-5	TGTGCCAGCAGCTGGAACCGGGACTCGGAGACCAATCAGCCCCAGCATTTT	CASSWNRDSETNQPQHF
-	TRBV6-5	-	TRBJ1-2	TGTGCCAGCAGTTTAGCAACTAACTATGGCTACACCTTC	CASSLATNYGYTF
-	TRBV2	TRBD1	TRBJ1-2	TGTGCCAGCAGTGGACAGGGGGCGCGACGGTATGGCTACACCTTC	CASSGQGARRYGYTF